The 28 T cell receptor beta chains below come from one sample, sequenced in a study of early T cells in non-severe SARS-CoV-2 infection (dated by TCRdb to about 2021). Library generation was performed with 5' RACE. The data were produced on a NextSeq 500. The public reads were run again by TCRdb, first through fastp at Q25 and then through MiXCR, and only productive beta chains were kept. Rows with one shared CDR3 protein collapse into an entry with the most common genes and DNA. For this sample the table gives 70,000 to 95,000 distinct CDR3 sequences, of which roughly 14% were detected only once. Of the sample, about 0.58% is held by the ten largest clones. The sequenced sample consisted of whole blood. Every receptor here comes from an adult who was a healthcare worker with PCR-confirmed SARS-CoV-2 infection or an uninfected control (not recorded which).

This clonotype was seen more than once but under ten times. CDR3 in amino acids: CASSLGWQGNQATNEKLFF. The CDR3 bases are TGTGCCAGCAGCTTAGGTTGGCAGGGTAACCAGGCAACTAATGAAAAACTGTTTTTT. The gene calls are TRBV7-9 and TRBJ1-4; the D gene is possibly TRBD1 (5 bases). The germline CDR1 and CDR2 sequences are SEHNR and FQNEAQ (reference sequence). Trimming took 1 base from V and 0 from J, leaving 18 bases between them. The length of the CDR3 is 19 residues.

The V call is TRBV12-3 or TRBV12-4, the J call TRBJ1-2; 7 positions match TRBD1. J gave up 5 bases and V 5 bases, and 5 bases lay outside the gene matches. The CDR3 has 13 residues. This CDR3 is CASSGTEYYGYTF. The CDR3 region has the DNA TGTGCCAGCAGTGGGACAGAATATTATGGCTACACCTTC.

The genes are TRBV21-1 and TRBJ2-3; the DNA was not used to check the table's D call, TRBD1. TRBV21-1 is designated a pseudogene. The CDR3 runs 16 residues. The CDR3 loop is CASSKALRGWTDTQYF. In DNA, the CDR3 is TGTGCCAGCAGCAAAGCGCTAAGGGGCTGGACAGATACGCAGTATTTT.

The chain carries TRBV5-1 and TRBJ2-3, with D possibly TRBD2 on 5 matching bases. With 3 bases removed from V and 6 bases from J, the gap between germline ends came to 11 bases. The CDR3 consists of 13 residues. CDR1 is SGHRS and CDR2 is YFSETQ in the germline V gene. The CDR3 here is CASSWGREDTQYF. DNA for the CDR3: TGCGCCAGCAGCTGGGGAAGGGAGGATACGCAGTATTTT.

This clonotype occurred many times. The CDR3: CASSGGLSETQYF. CDR3 bases: TGTGCCAGTAGTGGGGGCCTTAGCGAGACCCAGTACTTC. V and J are TRBV19 and TRBJ2-5; tentative D call: TRBD1 (6 bases). V was clipped by 5 bases and J by 5 bases, with 12 bases between them. The CDR3 has 13 residues. The germline gives CDR1 LNHDA, CDR2 SQIVND (reference sequence).

This chain connects TRBV12-3 or TRBV12-4 to TRBJ1-6, with unresolved D. The CDR3 is made up of 19 amino acids. Trimming cost V 2 bases and J 0 bases, with 17 bases left between them. The DNA of the CDR3 is TGTGCCAGCAGTTTATCGGGTATAGGGCTGGGCTCCTATAATTCACCCCTCCACTTT. Its protein is CASSLSGIGLGSYNSPLHF.

This clonotype was observed a few times. The V and J genes are TRBV7-9 and TRBJ1-2; D ambiguous. This CDR3 has 12 residues. V lost 1 base and J lost 13, with 13 bases in between. Germline assignment: CDR1 SEHNR and CDR2 FQNEAQ (reference sequence). CDR3 DNA: TGTGCCAGCAGCTTAGAGGGTCCCCTGATCACCTTC. It specifies CASSLEGPLITF.

This clonotype was seen a few times. This chain connects TRBV5-1 to TRBJ1-4, with D hard to call. With 0 bases removed from V and 5 bases from J, the gap between germline ends came to 2 bases. This CDR3 comprises 12 residues. Germline V lookup: CDR1 SGHRS, CDR2 YFSETQ. CDR3 residues: CASSLGNEKLFF. In DNA, the CDR3 is TGCGCCAGCAGCTTGGGGAATGAAAAACTGTTTTTT.

This clonotype has just a few counts. This chain uses TRBV13 with TRBJ2-7, with D possibly matching TRBD1 (6 bases). The germline V and J ends were trimmed by 4 bases and 4 bases, with 14 bases remaining between them. Germline V gene sequence: CDR1 PRHDT, CDR2 FYEKMQ (reference sequence). This CDR3 comprises 14 residues. The CDR3, as DNA: TGTGCCAGCAGCTCCTTCGAGGGGGTATACGAGCAGTACGTC. It specifies CASSSFEGVYEQYV.

This chain links TRBV5-8 with TRBJ2-5; 7 bases line up with TRBD1. The CDR3 is 13 amino acids. In germline, CDR1 is SGHTS, CDR2 YDEGEE. The trim removed 3 bases at V and 2 bases at J, leaving 1 base unmatched. This CDR3 is CASSWDRQETQYF. CDR3 in DNA: TGTGCCAGCAGCTGGGACAGACAAGAGACCCAGTACTTC.

This clonotype was detected a few times. The chain recombines TRBV5-4 with TRBJ2-3, with D maybe TRBD1 (5 bases). Trimming stripped 3 bases from V and 2 bases from J, with 13 bases between. This CDR3 region has 15 residues. Germline V lookup: CDR1 SGHNT, CDR2 YYREEE (reference sequence). CDR3 amino acids: CASSSKTDTTDTQYF. CDR3 in DNA: TGTGCCAGCAGCTCAAAGACAGACACCACAGATACGCAGTATTTT.

This chain joins TRBV5-6 and TRBJ1-2; 8 bases map to TRBD1. Germline V gives CDR1 SGHDT, CDR2 YYEEEE. This CDR3 has 15 amino acids. Trimming cost V 4 bases and J 2 bases; bases outside gene matches: 7. The CDR3 loop is CASSPGQGLNYGYTF. CDR3 bases: TGTGCCAGCAGCCCCGGACAGGGCCTAAACTATGGCTACACCTTC.

Only a few counts were recorded for this clonotype. The chain carries TRBV5-1 and TRBJ1-1; 9 nucleotides line up with TRBD1. This CDR3 is built from 16 residues. Germline values: CDR1 SGHRS, CDR2 YFSETQ. V gave up 3 bases and J gave up 3 bases; unmatched junction bases: 9. This chain's CDR3 is CASSSGQGRGYTEAFF. CDR3 nucleotides: TGCGCCAGCAGCTCCGGACAGGGGAGGGGGTACACTGAAGCTTTCTTT.

This clonotype was observed a handful of times. The chain joins TRBV7-2 to TRBJ1-4, with D possibly being TRBD1 (6 bases). Per the germline V gene, CDR1 is SGHTA and CDR2 is FQGNSA. The CDR3 covers 15 residues. V shed 5 bases and J shed 0 bases, with 10 bases lying between them. The CDR3 coding sequence is TGTGCCAGCAGCCCGGGACACACAACTAATGAAAAACTGTTTTTT. This encodes CASSPGHTTNEKLFF.

This clonotype appeared many times. The chain is built from TRBV19 and TRBJ2-1; D not certain. The CDR3 totals 16 residues. Per germline, CDR1 LNHDA and CDR2 SQIVND (reference sequence). The V and J ends lost 5 bases and 0 bases respectively, with 14 bases between them. CDR3 in DNA: TGTGCCAGTAGTTCGGTAGGGCAAAGCTCCTACAATGAGCAGTTCTTC. It yields the protein CASSSVGQSSYNEQFF.

This clonotype occurred a few times. The chain links TRBV3-1 to TRBJ1-1; D ambiguous. CDR1 is LGHDT and CDR2 is YNNKEL in the germline V gene (reference sequence). The CDR3 runs 14 residues. The V end was cut by 0 bases, the J end by 1 base, with 6 bases between. The DNA for the CDR3 is TGTGCCAGCAGCCAAGAACAGAAGAACACTGAAGCTTTCTTT. This sequence encodes CASSQEQKNTEAFF. Filled out from reference TRBV3-1 and TRBJ1-1, the complete variable domain reads DTAVSQTPKYLVTQMGNDKSIKCEQNLGHDTMYWYKQDSKKFLKIMFSYNNKELIINETVPNRFSPKSPDKAHLNLHINSLELGDSAVYFCASSQEQKNTEAFFGQGTRLTVV.

This clonotype was detected only a few times. J is TRBJ1-3 and V is TRBV12-3 or TRBV12-4; D gene uncertain. The CDR3 covers 14 residues. V shed 10 bases and J shed 2 bases, with 15 bases lying between them. The CDR3 DNA reads as TGTGCCACCGCGCGCGCCGAGGCTGGAAACACCATATATTTT. Its translation: CATARAEAGNTIYF.

Only a few counts were recorded for this clonotype. The gene calls are TRBV2 and TRBJ2-1; D is undetermined. CDR3 length equals 13 residues. V dropped 8 bases and J dropped 9 bases, with 17 bases sitting between them. Germline CDR1 and CDR2: SNHLY and FYNNEI. CDR3 sequence reads: CASRKTELGEQFF. CDR3 sequence (DNA): TGTGCCAGCCGCAAGACGGAGTTGGGTGAGCAGTTCTTC. Complete variable domain (other parts from reference TRBV2 and TRBJ2-1): EPEVTQTPSHQVTQMGQEVILRCVPISNHLYFYWYRQILGQKVEFLVSFYNNEISEKSEIFDDQFSVERPDGSNFTLKIRSTKLEDSAMYFCASRKTELGEQFFGPGTRLTVL.

This clonotype was counted a few times. The rearrangement links TRBV2 to TRBJ2-2; TRBD2 matches 7 bases. The CDR3 runs 14 residues. Germline values: CDR1 SNHLY, CDR2 FYNNEI. Trimming at V came to 7 bases and at J to 8 bases, leaving 10 bases not matched to a gene. DNA of the CDR3: TGTGCCAGCATTGGGACTACCCTTCGGGGGGAGCTGTTTTTT. It codes for CASIGTTLRGELFF.

The chain couples TRBV7-3 to TRBJ1-1; TRBD1 might be the D (5 bases). The CDR3 totals 17 residues. V was trimmed by 5 bases and J by 5 bases, leaving 24 bases between them. Per germline, CDR1 SGHTA and CDR2 FQGTGA. The CDR3 nucleotides read TGTGCCAGCAGCACAAAGGGGCGGGGACTCTCGGGGACTGAAGCTTTCTTT. Translated, it gives CASSTKGRGLSGTEAFF.

J is TRBJ2-7 and V is TRBV6-6; TRBD1 matches 8 bases. CDR3 length: 13 residues. With 7 bases clipped from V and 5 bases from J, the junction kept 7 bases outside the gene matches. Per germline, CDR1 MNHNY and CDR2 SVGAGI (reference sequence). The CDR3 DNA reads TGTGCCAGCACTAAGAGACAGGGGAACGAGCAGTACGTC. This gives the protein CASTKRQGNEQYV.

This clonotype has ten or more counts. The chain uses TRBV20-1 and TRBJ2-1, with a tentative D call TRBD1 (6 bases). The V end lost 4 bases, the J end lost 0 bases, and 13 bases lay between the germline ends. In germline, CDR1 is DFQATT, CDR2 SNEGSKA (reference sequence). The CDR3 extends over 15 amino acids. The DNA of the CDR3 is TGCAGTGCTACATCTACAGGGAACTCCTACAATGAGCAGTTCTTC. This encodes CSATSTGNSYNEQFF.

The chain joins TRBV5-1 to TRBJ2-3; the D is unclear. The CDR3 consists of 14 residues. Looked up from germline, CDR1 is SGHRS and CDR2 is YFSETQ. V was pared by 0 bases and J by 2 bases, with 7 bases between. In DNA, the CDR3 is TGCGCCAGCAGCTTGGAACAAGCCACAGATACGCAGTATTTT. As protein: CASSLEQATDTQYF.

This clonotype was observed a handful of times. This chain links TRBV12-3 or TRBV12-4 with TRBJ1-2; unclear D gene. V was clipped by 2 bases and J by 8 bases, with 12 bases between them. The CDR3 is 13 amino acids. CDR3 amino acids: CASSLREPDGYTF. The CDR3 DNA reads TGTGCCAGCAGTTTAAGAGAGCCGGACGGCTACACCTTC.

This clonotype has ten or more counts. The genes are TRBV5-6 and TRBJ2-1; the D gene is possibly TRBD2 (6 bases). From germline, CDR1 is SGHDT and CDR2 YYEEEE. Trimming shortened V by 1 base and J by 5 bases, and 10 bases separated the two germline ends. The CDR3 covers 14 residues. In DNA, the CDR3 is TGTGCCAGCAGCTTGTGGAGGGGCCACAATGAGCAGTTCTTC. Its protein is CASSLWRGHNEQFF.

The chain joins TRBV6-2 or TRBV6-3 to TRBJ2-3; no clear D gene. Germline CDR1 reads MNHEY; CDR2 reads SVGEGT. The CDR3 is made up of 15 amino acids. V dropped 7 bases and J dropped 2 bases, with 16 bases sitting between them. DNA for the CDR3: TGTGCCAGCAATAGCCCATCCCGGGTCACAGATACGCAGTATTTT. Translated: CASNSPSRVTDTQYF.

This clonotype was counted only a few times. CDR3 nucleotide sequence: TGTGCCAGTAACCTAATGCGGGCGAGCAGCACAGATACGCAGTATTTT. Translation gives CASNLMRASSTDTQYF. The V call is TRBV11-3, the J call TRBJ2-3; possibly TRBD2 for D (5 bases). The length of the CDR3 is 16 residues. The V end was cut by 9 bases, the J end by 0 bases, with 19 bases between. In germline, CDR1 is SGHNT, CDR2 YENEEA.

The chain recombines TRBV3-1 with TRBJ2-5; D possibly corresponds to TRBD2 (5 bases). V was shortened by 4 bases and J by 5 bases, with 11 bases between the two germline ends. This CDR3 contains 13 residues. Germline V gene sequence: CDR1 LGHDT, CDR2 YNNKEL (reference sequence). The CDR3 loop reads CASSPGGPETQYF. DNA for the CDR3: TGTGCCAGCAGCCCCGGCGGGCCGGAGACCCAGTACTTC.